Shown below are 25 T cell receptor beta chains from a single sample sequenced in a study of PD-1 blockade in classical Hodgkin lymphoma. Here immunoSEQ multiplex PCR was the method, and the copy in TCRdb shows in-frame clones only, minus some. The sample consists of 15,000 to 20,000 clones, about four fifths of them appearing once. Each patient experienced a relapse that followed autologous stem cell transplantation, and brentuximab vedotin exposure varied. This specimen consisted of peripheral blood mononuclear cells (PBMCs), obtained at baseline. Receptor source: a human donor with classical Hodgkin lymphoma.

The chain has TRBV19 and TRBJ1-1; D is possibly TRBD1 (6 bases). The ends were cut back, 7 bases at V and 5 bases at J, with 14 bases in the middle. The CDR3 runs to 13 residues. Germline CDR1 is LNHDA and CDR2 is SQIVND (reference sequence). The chain's CDR3 is CASNMGGRTEAFF. As DNA, the CDR3 is TGTGCCAGTAATATGGGGGGCAGAACTGAAGCTTTCTTT. Supplemented by reference TRBV19 and TRBJ1-1, the full variable domain reads DGGITQSPKYLFRKEGQNVTLSCEQNLNHDAMYWYRQDPGQGLRLIYYSQIVNDFQKGDIAEGYSVSREKKESFPLTVTSAQKNPTAFYLCASNMGGRTEAFFGQGTRLTVV.

This chain uses TRBV28 with TRBJ2-7; TRBD2 is a possible D gene (5 bases). V lost 7 bases to trimming and J lost 4 bases, with 17 bases between them. This CDR3 region has 14 residues. Germline V CDR1 and CDR2: MDHEN, SYDVKM. CDR3 in amino acids: CASNLGRGSYEQYF. CDR3 DNA: TGTGCCAGCAACTTAGGTCGCGGGTCGTACGAGCAGTACTTC.

This clone was detected only a few times. The chain links TRBV19 to TRBJ2-3; no definite D call. The V end was cut by 0 bases, the J end by 0 bases, with 4 bases between. The CDR3 extends over 14 amino acids. CDR1 is LNHDA, CDR2 SQIVND, per germline (reference sequence). In nucleotides, the CDR3 is TGTGCCAGTAGTATAGACGGAAGCACAGATACGCAGTATTTT. It specifies CASSIDGSTDTQYF.

The chain has TRBV7-9 and TRBJ1-2; unclear D gene. V was trimmed by 5 bases and J by 1 base, leaving 14 bases between them. CDR3 length equals 15 residues. Germline CDR1 SEHNR, CDR2 FQNEAQ (reference sequence). The CDR3 sequence: CASSPRMGVNYGYTF. The CDR3, as DNA: TGTGCCAGCAGCCCGCGGATGGGAGTTAACTATGGCTACACCTTC.

The chain has TRBV6-5 and TRBJ1-2; D is unclear. The CDR3 is 15 amino acids. Germline V gene data show CDR1 as MNHEY and CDR2 as SVGAGI. With 0 bases removed from V and 2 bases from J, the gap between germline ends came to 10 bases. Written as DNA, the CDR3 is TGTGCCAGCAGTTACTCGATAAAAGGGAACTATGGCTACACCTTC. It codes for CASSYSIKGNYGYTF.

The chain combines TRBV19 with TRBJ1-1; D is undetermined. V gave up 4 bases and J gave up 0 bases, with 12 bases separating them. CDR3 size: 15 residues. CDR1 is LNHDA, CDR2 SQIVND, per germline (reference sequence). The CDR3 bases are TGTGCCAGTAGTACCTGGGCGGGTATGAACACTGAAGCTTTCTTT. Its protein product is CASSTWAGMNTEAFF. Supplemented by reference TRBV19 and TRBJ1-1, the full variable domain reads DGGITQSPKYLFRKEGQNVTLSCEQNLNHDAMYWYRQDPGQGLRLIYYSQIVNDFQKGDIAEGYSVSREKKESFPLTVTSAQKNPTAFYLCASSTWAGMNTEAFFGQGTRLTVV.

This rearrangement joins TRBV6-6 to TRBJ1-4, with D perhaps matching TRBD1 (6 bases). The CDR3 runs to 15 residues. Germline loops: CDR1 MNHNY, CDR2 SVGAGI (reference sequence). The V end was cut by 0 bases, the J end by 2 bases, with 7 bases between. The CDR3 region is CASSYSTGTNEKLFF. The CDR3 DNA is TGTGCCAGCAGTTACTCAACAGGGACTAATGAAAAACTGTTTTTT.

The V and J genes are TRBV11-1 and TRBJ2-1, with 7 nucleotides matching TRBD2. Losses at the gene ends were 6 bases for V and 6 bases for J; bases not matched to a gene: 2. This CDR3 is 12 amino acids long. The germline CDR1 and CDR2 sequences are SGHAT and FQDESV (reference sequence). The CDR3 spells CASSGGVNEQFF. The CDR3 DNA is TGTGCCAGCAGTGGGGGGGTCAATGAGCAGTTCTTC.

The chain joins TRBV5-4 to TRBJ2-2; D perhaps matches TRBD2 (6 bases). The CDR3 runs 14 residues. V was trimmed by 7 bases and J by 2 bases, leaving 12 bases between them. In germline, CDR1 is SGHNT, CDR2 YYREEE (reference sequence). This CDR3 is CASRTGANTGELFF. CDR3 sequence (DNA): TGTGCCAGCCGGACGGGAGCAAACACCGGGGAGCTGTTTTTT. Complete variable domain (other parts from reference TRBV5-4 and TRBJ2-2): ETGVTQSPTHLIKTRGQQVTLRCSSQSGHNTVSWYQQALGQGPQFIFQYYREEENGRGNFPPRFSGLQFPNYSSELNVNALELDDSALYLCASRTGANTGELFFGEGSRLTVL.

This clone was counted a single time. A read error may be the cause here, since a much bigger clone is one base away. The J gene is TRBJ1-1, the V gene TRBV7-9; D gene uncertain. Between the trimmed V and J ends, which lost 8 bases and 3 bases, there was a span of 4 bases. CDR3 length: 10 residues. CDR1 and CDR2 (germline): SEHNR, FQNEAQ (reference sequence). In nucleotides, the CDR3 is TGTGCCAGCGGCGACACTGAAGCTTTCTTT. Residues: CASGDTEAFF. The full variable domain, its missing parts supplied by reference TRBV7-9 and TRBJ1-1, is DTGVSQNPRHKITKRGQNVTFRCDPISEHNRLYWYRQTLGQGPEFLTYFQNEAQLEKSRLLSDRFSAERPKGSFSTLEIQRTEQGDSAMYLCASGDTEAFFGQGTRLTVV.

The table lists this clone with a few counts. The rearrangement joins TRBV6-5 to TRBJ1-1; D gene unclear. The germline V gene has CDR1 MNHEY and CDR2 SVGAGI. CDR3 size: 13 residues. V was pared by 2 bases and J by 5 bases, with 9 bases between. Here the CDR3 reads CASSYGPGTEAFF. The CDR3 region has the DNA TGTGCCAGCAGTTACGGGCCGGGAACTGAAGCTTTCTTT.

The chain has TRBV5-4 and TRBJ2-6; the D gene is possibly TRBD1 (7 bases). The CDR3 has 19 residues. V lost 4 bases, J lost 0 bases, and 20 bases lay in between. Germline CDR1 reads SGHNT; CDR2 reads YYREEE (reference sequence). The CDR3 reads CASSQGGQVGLSGANVLTF. In DNA, the CDR3 is TGTGCCAGCAGCCAGGGGGGACAAGTTGGGCTCTCTGGGGCCAACGTCCTGACTTTC.

The chain couples TRBV7-8 to TRBJ2-5, with no clear D. The germline gives CDR1 SGHVS, CDR2 FQNEAQ. V was shortened by 5 bases and J by 5 bases, with 18 bases between the two germline ends. The CDR3 spans 15 residues. CDR3 loop: CASSPSNQWWETQYF. The CDR3 DNA is TGTGCCAGCAGCCCAAGTAACCAATGGTGGGAGACCCAGTACTTC.

The rearrangement uses TRBV5-1 and TRBJ2-7, with D hard to call. Looked up from germline, CDR1 is SGHRS and CDR2 is YFSETQ. This CDR3 is built from 13 residues. The ends were cut back, 3 bases at V and 3 bases at J, with 10 bases in the middle. CDR3 protein: CASSSLENYEQYF. The DNA of the CDR3 is TGCGCCAGCAGCTCGTTGGAAAACTACGAGCAGTACTTC.

In regard to this clone: One end of the junction varies from germline; a read error may be responsible. The V and J genes are TRBV30 and TRBJ1-4; the D is unclear. From germline, CDR1 is GTSNPN and CDR2 SVGIG (reference sequence). This CDR3 spans 15 amino acids. The CDR3 nucleotides are TGTGCCTGGAGTGTAAAAGGGTTGACTAACGAAAAACTGTTTTTT. Translating it yields CAWSVKGLTNEKLFF.

This clone was counted only a few times. This chain connects TRBV7-9 to TRBJ1-6, with a possible D match to TRBD1 (5 bases). The CDR3 loop spans 14 amino acids. Trimming pared 5 bases from V and 9 bases from J, leaving 14 bases between. The germline gives CDR1 SEHNR, CDR2 FQNEAQ (reference sequence). In nucleotides, the CDR3 is TGTGCCAGCAGCCCGGGGCCGGCGGCTTCACCCCTCCACTTT. Its protein product is CASSPGPAASPLHF.

CDR3: CASSFGHANEKLFF. DNA for the CDR3: TGCGCCAGCAGCTTTGGACATGCGAATGAAAAACTGTTTTTT. V and J are TRBV5-1 and TRBJ1-4; tentatively, D is TRBD1 (5 bases). Germline loops: CDR1 SGHRS, CDR2 YFSETQ. Trimming stripped 2 bases from V and 5 bases from J, with 10 bases between. This CDR3 has 14 amino acids.

This chain joins TRBV5-1 and TRBJ2-1; no reliable D call. CDR1 and CDR2 from the germline V gene are SGHRS and YFSETQ. V lost 0 bases and J 0 bases, leaving 13 bases between the germline ends. This CDR3 has 17 residues. The CDR3 spells CASSLGPTSSSYNEQFF. The CDR3 DNA follows: TGCGCCAGCAGCTTGGGACCAACATCCTCCTCCTACAATGAGCAGTTCTTC.

This clone has only one observation. The V call is TRBV6-5, the J call TRBJ2-7, with D hard to call. This CDR3 has 14 amino acids. Germline CDR1 MNHEY, CDR2 SVGAGI. V lost 0 bases, J lost 0 bases, and 6 bases lay in between. The CDR3 DNA reads TGTGCCAGCAGTTACTCAGGCAGCTCCTACGAGCAGTACTTC. Translating it yields CASSYSGSSYEQYF.

V gene TRBV7-9 combines with J gene TRBJ2-1; D is ambiguous. From germline, CDR1 is SEHNR and CDR2 FQNEAQ (reference sequence). The V end lost 8 bases, the J end lost 0 bases, and 14 bases lay between the germline ends. The CDR3 covers 15 residues. In nucleotides, the CDR3 is TGTGCCAGCTCCCGAGCAGTAAGCTCCTACAATGAGCAGTTCTTC. The encoded protein is CASSRAVSSYNEQFF.

The chain joins TRBV11-2 to TRBJ2-1, with D possibly matching TRBD1 (6 bases). V lost 5 bases, J lost 7 bases, and 21 bases lay in between. Germline loops: CDR1 SGHAT, CDR2 FQNNGV. The CDR3 consists of 16 residues. The CDR3 protein is CASSLQDSVGQNEQFF. DNA of the CDR3: TGTGCCAGCAGCCTACAGGACAGTGTGGGGCAGAATGAGCAGTTCTTC.

The rearrangement joins TRBV29-1 to TRBJ2-2, with TRBD1 as a possible D gene (5 bases). CDR3 length equals 13 residues. CDR1 is SQVTM and CDR2 is ANQGSEA in the germline V gene. CDR3 in amino acids: CTAGYWDTGELFF. In DNA form, the CDR3 reads TGCACCGCAGGGTATTGGGACACCGGGGAGCTGTTTTTT.

V usage is TRBV6-6 and J usage is TRBJ2-7; 7 positions match TRBD2. Germline assignment: CDR1 MNHNY and CDR2 SVGAGI (reference sequence). Losses at the gene ends were 0 bases for V and 6 bases for J; bases not matched to a gene: 8. This CDR3 comprises 15 residues. CDR3 in amino acids: CASSYSNGGNVEQYF. CDR3 DNA sequence: TGTGCCAGCAGTTACTCCAACGGGGGGAACGTCGAGCAGTACTTC.

The chain has TRBV27 and TRBJ1-1, with a possible D match to TRBD1 (5 bases). The CDR3 contains 15 residues. Germline V CDR1 and CDR2: MNHEY, SMNVEV (reference sequence). The V end lost 4 bases, the J end lost 1 base, and 13 bases lay between the germline ends. This CDR3 is CASSSSGSGNTEAFF. The DNA of the CDR3 is TGTGCCAGCAGTTCGTCAGGGTCGGGGAACACTGAAGCTTTCTTT.

V gene TRBV10-3 combines with J gene TRBJ2-7, with D unclear. The V and J ends lost 2 bases and 6 bases respectively, with 14 bases between them. The CDR3 has 14 residues. Germline-derived CDR1 and CDR2 are ENHRY and SYGVKD. The CDR3 loop is CAISEDARFGEQYF. In DNA form, the CDR3 reads TGTGCCATCAGTGAGGACGCCAGGTTTGGCGAGCAGTACTTC.